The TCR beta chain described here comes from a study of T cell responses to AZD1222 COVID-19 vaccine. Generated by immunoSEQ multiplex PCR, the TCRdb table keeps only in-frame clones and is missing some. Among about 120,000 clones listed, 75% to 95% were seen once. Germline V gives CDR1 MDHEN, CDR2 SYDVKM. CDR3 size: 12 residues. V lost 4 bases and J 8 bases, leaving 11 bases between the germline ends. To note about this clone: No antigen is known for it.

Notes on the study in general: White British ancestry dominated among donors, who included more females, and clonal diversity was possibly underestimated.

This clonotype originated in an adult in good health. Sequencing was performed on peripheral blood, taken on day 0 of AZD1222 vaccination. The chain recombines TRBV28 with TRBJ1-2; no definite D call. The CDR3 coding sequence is TGTGCCAGCAGTTATCGAGGCCCGGGCTACACCTTC. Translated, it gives CASSYRGPGYTF.